Shown below are 30 T cell receptor beta chains from a single sample sequenced in a study of T cell responses to AZD1222 COVID-19 vaccine. Only in-frame clones appear in the TCRdb table, and some are missing; sequencing was by immunoSEQ multiplex PCR. Seen here are about 140,000 clones, 80% to 90% observed once, and the top ten hold about 6%. The starting material was peripheral blood, obtained on day 0 of AZD1222 vaccination. The receptors were gathered from an adult in good health.

The rearrangement joins TRBV7-2 to TRBJ1-1; D is unclear. The V and J ends lost 2 bases and 7 bases respectively, with 17 bases between them. In germline, CDR1 is SGHTA, CDR2 FQGNSA. There are 15 residues in the CDR3. The CDR3 bases are TGTGCCAGCAGCTTAACGGACCGAGTGAGTAGTGAAGCTTTCTTT. This sequence encodes CASSLTDRVSSEAFF.

The genes are TRBV4-1 and TRBJ1-2, with D perhaps TRBD1 (6 bases). The length of the CDR3 is 11 residues. Germline CDR1 and CDR2: MGHRA and YSYEKL. Trimming left V 4 bases short and J 6 bases short, with 6 bases between. The CDR3 is CASSPGDGYTF. In nucleotides, the CDR3 is TGCGCCAGCAGCCCAGGGGATGGCTACACCTTC.

A few counts support this clone. CDR3 residues: CASGLAGFSDTQYF. CDR3 nucleotides: TGTGCCAGCGGACTAGCGGGATTCTCAGATACGCAGTATTTT. V usage is TRBV11-3 and J usage is TRBJ2-3; TRBD2 agrees at 12 bases. The germline V gene encodes CDR1 SGHNT and CDR2 YENEEA. V dropped 8 bases and J dropped 4; count of bases not matched to a gene: 4. The CDR3 is made up of 14 amino acids.

The chain employs TRBV11-2 and TRBJ2-7, with 7 bases lining up with TRBD1. Germline V lookup: CDR1 SGHAT, CDR2 FQNNGV. The CDR3 extends over 16 amino acids. V lost 5 bases, J lost 2 bases, and 12 bases stayed unmatched. DNA for the CDR3: TGTGCCAGCAGCCTCTTTCCCCGGGACAGTCCCTACGAGCAGTACTTC. Translated: CASSLFPRDSPYEQYF.

The table lists this clone with a count of one. This chain joins TRBV5-1 and TRBJ1-2; tentatively, D is TRBD1 (5 bases). The CDR3 length is 15 residues. V lost 3 bases, J lost 4 bases, and 16 bases lay in between. Germline V gene lookup returns CDR1 SGHRS and CDR2 YFSETQ. The CDR3 sequence is CASSSDGAAGYGYTF. As DNA, the CDR3 is TGCGCCAGCAGCTCGGACGGGGCGGCGGGCTATGGCTACACCTTC.

The J gene is TRBJ1-5, the V gene TRBV27; D is undetermined. The V gene lost 5 bases and the J gene lost 5 bases, with 10 bases spanning the gap. CDR3 length: 13 residues. Germline V lookup: CDR1 MNHEY, CDR2 SMNVEV (reference sequence). The CDR3 coding sequence is TGTGCCAGCAGTCCACCGGGGTATCAGCCCCAGCATTTT. It is translated as CASSPPGYQPQHF.

This chain uses TRBV6-5 with TRBJ1-4; no clear D gene. V lost 6 bases to trimming and J lost 0 bases, with 8 bases between them. Per germline, CDR1 MNHEY and CDR2 SVGAGI. The CDR3 covers 14 residues. The CDR3 reads CASSVSATNEKLFF. CDR3 DNA sequence: TGTGCCAGCAGCGTCAGTGCAACTAATGAAAAACTGTTTTTT.

The chain is built from TRBV5-4 and TRBJ1-5; D may be TRBD1 (5 bases). The CDR3 consists of 15 residues. Germline assignment: CDR1 SGHNT and CDR2 YYREEE (reference sequence). V lost 0 bases and J 3 bases, leaving 10 bases between the germline ends. CDR3 DNA sequence: TGTGCCAGCAGCTTGGGGCAGGGCCTCAATCAGCCCCAGCATTTT. Residues: CASSLGQGLNQPQHF.

The chain combines TRBV4-1 with TRBJ2-7; TRBD1 is a possible D gene (6 bases). The CDR3 covers 13 residues. V lost 3 bases to trimming and J lost 6 bases, with 12 bases between them. The germline gives CDR1 MGHRA, CDR2 YSYEKL. In DNA form, the CDR3 reads TGCGCCAGCAGCCAGAAACAGACAGGCGAGCAGTACTTC. Translating gives CASSQKQTGEQYF.

This rearrangement joins TRBV28 to TRBJ1-1; D is unclear. The CDR3 totals 16 residues. CDR1 and CDR2 from the germline V gene are MDHEN and SYDVKM. V was pared by 8 bases and J by 5 bases, with 24 bases between. The CDR3 DNA reads as TGTGCCAGCCTACTGATAAATCAGCTCCCGTTAACTGAAGCTTTCTTT. This codes for CASLLINQLPLTEAFF.

The chain couples TRBV6-1 to TRBJ1-3, with a weak D call TRBD1 (5 bases). CDR1 and CDR2 (germline): MNHNS, SASEGT. CDR3 length: 15 residues. Trimming removed 2 bases at V and 4 bases at J, with 12 bases between. For the CDR3, the DNA is TGTGCCAGCAGTGAACAGGGACGTGAAGGAAACACCATATATTTT. Encoded protein: CASSEQGREGNTIYF.

The chain links TRBV7-9 to TRBJ2-7; D is perhaps TRBD1 (5 bases). CDR3 length equals 14 residues. Looked up from germline, CDR1 is SEHNR and CDR2 is FQNEAQ (reference sequence). Trimming pared 4 bases from V and 2 bases from J, leaving 12 bases between. The CDR3 region is CASSSRARAYEQYF. The CDR3 coding sequence is TGTGCCAGCAGCTCAAGAGCCAGGGCCTACGAGCAGTACTTC.

The chain links TRBV15 to TRBJ1-2; D gene ambiguous. The CDR3 has 12 amino acids. V gave up 0 bases and J gave up 8 bases, with 7 bases separating them. Germline CDR1 LNHNV, CDR2 YYDKDF (reference sequence). CDR3 sequence (DNA): TGTGCCACCAGCAGAGACCTCAGGGGCTACACCTTC. Its translation is CATSRDLRGYTF.

The chain couples TRBV28 to TRBJ1-5; no reliable D call. Trimming removed 10 bases at V and 1 base at J, with 14 bases between. The CDR3 runs 14 residues. CDR1 MDHEN and CDR2 SYDVKM come from the germline V gene. CDR3 in amino acids: CATTPSISNQPQHF. The CDR3 DNA reads as TGTGCCACTACACCCTCTATCAGCAATCAGCCCCAGCATTTT.

The chain joins TRBV7-2 to TRBJ2-1; 8 bases are shared with TRBD2. This CDR3 contains 17 residues. The V and J ends lost 3 bases and 0 bases, in that order; junction bases with no gene match: 7. The germline CDR1 and CDR2 sequences are SGHTA and FQGNSA. CDR3 DNA sequence: TGTGCCAGCAGCTTCCCCTCAAGCGGGAGCTCCTACAATGAGCAGTTCTTC. Amino acid sequence: CASSFPSSGSSYNEQFF.

J is TRBJ2-4 and V is TRBV18; TRBD2 might be the D (6 bases). The CDR3 is 16 residues long. CDR1 is KGHSH and CDR2 is LQKENI in the germline V gene. V dropped 3 bases and J dropped 0 bases, with 12 bases sitting between them. The CDR3 DNA sequence: TGTGCCAGCTCACCTCTCCAGGGACTAGCCAAAAACATTCAGTACTTC. The encoded protein is CASSPLQGLAKNIQYF.

This chain links TRBV5-6 with TRBJ2-5, with a tentative D call TRBD1 (6 bases). The CDR3 totals 13 residues. From germline, CDR1 is SGHDT and CDR2 YYEEEE. V gave up 5 bases and J gave up 4 bases, with 12 bases separating them. This chain's CDR3 is CASRMDRGETQYF. In nucleotides, the CDR3 is TGTGCCAGCAGGATGGACAGAGGAGAGACCCAGTACTTC.

The CDR3, as DNA: TGTGCCAGCAGTAACAGAAGGGGGGAAGAGCGTCAGCCCCAGCATTTT. Its translation: CASSNRRGEERQPQHF. This rearrangement joins TRBV28 to TRBJ1-5; the D gene is possibly TRBD1 (6 bases). Germline V lookup: CDR1 MDHEN, CDR2 SYDVKM. V lost 5 bases and J lost 6, with 20 bases in between. This CDR3 has 16 residues.

The J gene is TRBJ2-4, the V gene TRBV7-9; a weak D match, TRBD1 (5 bases). With 1 base removed from V and 4 bases from J, the gap between germline ends came to 8 bases. Germline V gives CDR1 SEHNR, CDR2 FQNEAQ (reference sequence). CDR3 size: 14 residues. For the CDR3, the DNA is TGTGCCAGCAGCTTAGAAGACAGAAAAAACATTCAGTACTTC. Encoded protein: CASSLEDRKNIQYF.

The chain couples TRBV28 to TRBJ2-1, with TRBD1 matching 8 bases. The CDR3 covers 13 residues. Germline CDR1 reads MDHEN; CDR2 reads SYDVKM. Unmatched junction bases numbered 2, after V lost 5 bases and J lost 5 bases. CDR3 region: CASSPDRDNEQFF. The CDR3 nucleotides are TGTGCCAGCAGTCCGGACAGGGACAATGAGCAGTTCTTC. The full variable domain, its missing parts supplied by reference TRBV28 and TRBJ2-1, is DVKVTQSSRYLVKRTGEKVFLECVQDMDHENMFWYRQDPGLGLRLIYFSYDVKMKEKGDIPEGYSVSREKKERFSLILESASTNQTSMYLCASSPDRDNEQFFGPGTRLTVL.

The chain uses TRBV27 and TRBJ2-3, with D unresolved. Germline V gene sequence: CDR1 MNHEY, CDR2 SMNVEV (reference sequence). CDR3 size: 14 residues. The germline V and J ends were trimmed by 8 bases and 2 bases, with 14 bases remaining between them. The CDR3 region has the DNA TGTGCCAGCCGCCACGTTCTGGACACAGATACGCAGTATTTT. It encodes CASRHVLDTDTQYF.

This clone was observed once. CDR3 region: CSASNRAAGDHSPLHF. The CDR3 nucleotides read TGCAGTGCTAGTAATCGAGCGGCAGGGGATCATTCACCCCTCCACTTT. The rearrangement joins TRBV20-1 to TRBJ1-6, with a tentative D call TRBD1 (6 bases). CDR1 is DFQATT, CDR2 SNEGSKA, per germline (reference sequence). The V end lost 3 bases, the J end lost 8 bases, and 20 bases lay between the germline ends. The CDR3 covers 16 residues.

The chain employs TRBV5-1 and TRBJ1-3, with D uncertain. Trimming cost V 0 bases and J 0 bases, with 13 bases left between them. Germline V gives CDR1 SGHRS, CDR2 YFSETQ. The CDR3 sequence is 17 residues long. The CDR3 nucleotides read TGCGCCAGCAGCTTGGAAGGTAGGACGAGCTCTGGAAACACCATATATTTT. As protein: CASSLEGRTSSGNTIYF.

V usage is TRBV4-2 and J usage is TRBJ2-2; 8 bases are a match to TRBD2. Germline trimming cut 2 bases from V and 5 bases from J; bases unmatched to any gene: 10. The CDR3 extends over 17 amino acids. Per the germline V gene, CDR1 is LGHNA and CDR2 is YNFKEQ. The CDR3 is CASSQREGLGATGELFF. The CDR3 bases are TGTGCCAGCAGCCAACGGGAGGGACTAGGAGCGACCGGGGAGCTGTTTTTT.

The J gene is TRBJ1-6, the V gene TRBV7-9; the D gene is possibly TRBD1 (6 bases). The germline CDR1 and CDR2 sequences are SEHNR and FQNEAQ (reference sequence). The CDR3 is 16 residues long. V lost 1 base to trimming and J lost 3 bases, with 10 bases between them. The CDR3 DNA follows: TGTGCCAGCAGCTTAGACCAGGGGTACTATAATTCACCCCTCCACTTT. This translates into CASSLDQGYYNSPLHF. The whole variable domain, remainder taken from reference TRBV7-9 and TRBJ1-6, is DTGVSQNPRHKITKRGQNVTFRCDPISEHNRLYWYRQTLGQGPEFLTYFQNEAQLEKSRLLSDRFSAERPKGSFSTLEIQRTEQGDSAMYLCASSLDQGYYNSPLHFGNGTRLTVT.

This clone appeared a single time. The V gene is TRBV19, the J gene TRBJ2-1, with D perhaps TRBD2 (6 bases). Germline CDR1 is LNHDA and CDR2 is SQIVND (reference sequence). The CDR3 is 15 amino acids. With 4 bases removed from V and 2 bases from J, the gap between germline ends came to 12 bases. The CDR3 nucleotides read TGTGCCAGTAGTACCCGCGGAGGGGCCTACAATGAGCAGTTCTTC. This translates into CASSTRGGAYNEQFF.

The CDR3 coding sequence is TGTGCCAGCACCCCAACCTTGCGGGACTCCTACGAGCAGTACTTC. This codes for CASTPTLRDSYEQYF. This chain uses TRBV27 with TRBJ2-7; D perhaps matches TRBD2 (6 bases). V dropped 7 bases and J dropped 0 bases, with 16 bases sitting between them. This CDR3 comprises 15 residues. CDR1 is MNHEY, CDR2 SMNVEV, per germline (reference sequence).

The J gene is TRBJ1-1, the V gene TRBV2, with D possibly matching TRBD1 (5 bases). Germline CDR1 SNHLY, CDR2 FYNNEI. The CDR3 is made up of 14 amino acids. V gave up 5 bases and J gave up 0 bases, with 10 bases separating them. The CDR3 region is CASSRQYMNTEAFF. As DNA, the CDR3 is TGTGCCAGCAGTCGACAGTACATGAACACTGAAGCTTTCTTT.

The chain carries TRBV3-1 (or the pseudogene TRBV3-2) and TRBJ1-3; TRBD1 matches 7 bases. Germline lookup yields CDR1 LGHDT and CDR2 YNNKEL (reference sequence). Trimming took 3 bases from V and 2 from J; bases not matched to a gene: 7. CDR3 length equals 16 residues. Written as DNA, the CDR3 is TGTGCCAGCAGCCAGACCTTTACAGGGGCTGGAAACACCATATATTTT. This translates into CASSQTFTGAGNTIYF.

The genes are TRBV9 and TRBJ1-6; a weak D match, TRBD1 (6 bases). The germline V and J ends were trimmed by 0 bases and 7 bases, with 11 bases remaining between them. This CDR3 has 15 amino acids. Germline lookup yields CDR1 SGDLS and CDR2 YYNGEE. The CDR3 DNA sequence: TGTGCCAGCAGCGTAGAGGGCAGGGGCAATTCACCCCTCCACTTT. Residues: CASSVEGRGNSPLHF.